The rows below give T cell receptor beta chains drawn from one sample of a study of beta chain features in type 1 diabetes. Clones were read by immunoSEQ multiplex PCR, and TCRdb kept only the in-frame ones, dropping some. This sample yields about 330,000 clones, of which around 10% are seen a single time; over 0.015% belongs to the top ten. The sequenced material came from naive CD4+ T cells from blood. The receptors were gathered from a woman in her twenties or thirties in good health. Each CDR3 is given with its conserved first and last residue. Each record gives: D gene, V gene, CDR3 protein. D genes are given only for firm matches.

D: NA
V: TRBV19
CDR3: CASSGTGFFYGYTF

D: TRBD1
V: TRBV7-2
CDR3: CASRDRVNIQYF

D: NA
V: TRBV29-1
CDR3: CSGHRSGRGDTQYF

D: NA
V: TRBV28
CDR3: CASSLDTSNQPQHF

D: TRBD1
V: TRBV6-6
CDR3: CASSYGQGGNEQFF

D: TRBD2
V: TRBV6-5
CDR3: CASSYRLAGRNEQFF

D: NA
V: TRBV15
CDR3: CATSRAWGGTGQPQHF

D: NA
V: TRBV9
CDR3: CASSVGAADSTDTQYF

D: TRBD1
V: TRBV6-5
CDR3: CASSYSVGGFTDTQYF

D: TRBD1
V: TRBV4-2
CDR3: CASSQARLDRVTDTQYF

D: NA
V: TRBV6-5
CDR3: CASSYSSGTHTGELFF

D: NA
V: TRBV27
CDR3: CASKEVGLNYNEQFF

D: TRBD2
V: TRBV28
CDR3: CASSLWGGIEQYF

D: TRBD2
V: TRBV28
CDR3: CASGKVPTSANNEQFF

D: TRBD2
V: TRBV19
CDR3: CASSMSSGRDHYEQYF

D: TRBD1
V: TRBV6-5
CDR3: CASSYSPGQGLLGQYF

D: TRBD2
V: TRBV7-2
CDR3: CASSLSGGGPYEQYF

D: NA
V: TRBV6-5
CDR3: CASSYRDTQYF

D: NA
V: TRBV28
CDR3: CASRSPGRSSYNEQFF

D: TRBD2
V: TRBV9
CDR3: CASSVASSGVTDTQYF

D: NA
V: TRBV7-3
CDR3: CASGYGGGANVLTF

D: NA
V: TRBV28
CDR3: CASSPTSSTDTQYF

D: TRBD1
V: TRBV7-3
CDR3: CASSRDRAYEQYF

D: TRBD2
V: TRBV28
CDR3: CASSPGTSGRNEQFF

D: NA
V: TRBV14
CDR3: CASSRDTRYQETQYF

D: NA
V: TRBV5-1
CDR3: CASLERQGSNEQYF

D: NA
V: TRBV12-5
CDR3: CASGLGKGQSLTGELFF

D: NA
V: TRBV4-2
CDR3: CASSQGRPGNQFF

D: TRBD2
V: TRBV27
CDR3: CASSFGTSGIHYEQYF